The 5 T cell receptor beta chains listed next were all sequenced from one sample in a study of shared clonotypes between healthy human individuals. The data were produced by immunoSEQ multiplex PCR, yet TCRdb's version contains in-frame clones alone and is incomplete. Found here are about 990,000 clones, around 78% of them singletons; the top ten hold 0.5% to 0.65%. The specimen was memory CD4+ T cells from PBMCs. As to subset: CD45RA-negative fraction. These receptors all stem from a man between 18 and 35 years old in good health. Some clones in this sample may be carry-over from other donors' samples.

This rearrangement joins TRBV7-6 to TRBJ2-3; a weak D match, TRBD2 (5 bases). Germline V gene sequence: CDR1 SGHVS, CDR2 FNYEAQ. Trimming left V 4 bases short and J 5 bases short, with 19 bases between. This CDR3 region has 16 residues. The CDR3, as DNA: TGTGCCAGCAGCTCTAGTAACCGGGGATTCGGAGATACGCAGTATTTT. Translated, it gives CASSSSNRGFGDTQYF.

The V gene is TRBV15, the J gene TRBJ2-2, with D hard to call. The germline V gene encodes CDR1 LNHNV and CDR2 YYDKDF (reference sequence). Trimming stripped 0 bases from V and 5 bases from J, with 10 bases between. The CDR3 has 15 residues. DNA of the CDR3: TGTGCCACCAGCAGAGATCGGAGTCGGACCGGGGAGCTGTTTTTT. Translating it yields CATSRDRSRTGELFF.

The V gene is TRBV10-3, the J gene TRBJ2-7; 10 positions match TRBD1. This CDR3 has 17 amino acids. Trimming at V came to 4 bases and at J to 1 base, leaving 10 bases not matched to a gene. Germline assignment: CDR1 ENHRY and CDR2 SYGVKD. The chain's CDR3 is CAISGGQGPLSSYEQYF. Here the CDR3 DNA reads TGTGCCATCAGTGGGGGACAGGGGCCTCTGTCGTCCTACGAGCAGTACTTC.

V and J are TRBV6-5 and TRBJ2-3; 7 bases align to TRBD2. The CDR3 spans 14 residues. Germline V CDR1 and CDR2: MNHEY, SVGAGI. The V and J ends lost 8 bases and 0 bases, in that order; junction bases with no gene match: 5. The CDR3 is CASQLASSTDTQYF. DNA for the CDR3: TGTGCCAGCCAACTAGCGTCTAGCACAGATACGCAGTATTTT.

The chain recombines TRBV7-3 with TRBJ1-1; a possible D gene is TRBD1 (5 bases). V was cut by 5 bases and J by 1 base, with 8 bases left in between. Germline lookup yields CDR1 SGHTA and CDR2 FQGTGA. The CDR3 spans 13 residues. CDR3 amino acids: CASSLQANTEAFF. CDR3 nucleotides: TGTGCCAGCAGCCTACAGGCGAACACTGAAGCTTTCTTT.